This T cell receptor beta chain appears in the sequencing data of a study of blood T cell repertoires in COVID-19. Study summary: Two negative PCRs, clearance, or symptom resolution characterized the recovered Cohort 3 donors.

Assay: immunoSEQ multiplex PCR; the TCRdb copy retains only in-frame clones and omits some. The data hold approximately 150,000 clones, with 79% observed a single time. Participants had their cohort set by participant-reported clinical history. V was pared by 3 bases and J by 0 bases, with 6 bases of the junction left unmatched. The CDR3 has 17 residues. Germline V CDR1 and CDR2: SGDLS, YYNGEE. The chain combines TRBV9 with TRBJ1-2, with TRBD1 matching 12 bases. Material for sequencing was PBMCs or T cells enriched from blood (not recorded which). This receptor was taken from an older woman in a cohort exposed to, infected with or recovered from COVID-19 (not recorded which). CDR3 in DNA: TGTGCCAGCAGCGCTGGGACAGGGGGCTTAACTAACTATGGCTACACCTTC. Its protein is CASSAGTGGLTNYGYTF.